This T cell receptor beta chain was captured by sequencing in a study of cytomegalovirus exposure and HLA in healthy donors. Study-level points and caveats: In a later analysis, TCR beta V- and J-gene trimming was associated with a missense DCLRE1C variant.

Germline CDR1 KGHSH, CDR2 LQKENI. CDR3 length: 14 residues. The trim removed 3 bases at V and 5 bases at J, leaving 6 bases unmatched. PCR involved 60 Vbeta and 13 Jbeta primers. Generated by immunoSEQ multiplex PCR, the TCRdb table keeps only in-frame clones and is missing some. Of 80,000 to 130,000 clones in the sample, about 75% were seen once. With respect to this clone: Antigen specificity is unknown.

The V and J genes are TRBV18 and TRBJ2-7; 8 nucleotides match TRBD1. Material: PBMCs. This sequence was found in a woman between 18 and 29 years old in good health and CMV-seropositive. CDR3 DNA: TGTGCCAGCTCACCGGACAGGGAAGTCAACGAGCAGTACTTC. It translates to CASSPDREVNEQYF.